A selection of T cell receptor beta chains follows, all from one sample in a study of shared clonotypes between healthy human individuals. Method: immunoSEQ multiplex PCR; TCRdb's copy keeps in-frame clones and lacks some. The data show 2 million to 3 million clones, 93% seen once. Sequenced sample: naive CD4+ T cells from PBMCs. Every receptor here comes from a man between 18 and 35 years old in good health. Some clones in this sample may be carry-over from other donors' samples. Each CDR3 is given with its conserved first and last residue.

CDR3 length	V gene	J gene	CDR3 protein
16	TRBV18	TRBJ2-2	CASPPGREANTGELFF
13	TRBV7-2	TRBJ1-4	CASSFGTGEKLFF
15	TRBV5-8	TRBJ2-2	CASSLTGGRPGELFF
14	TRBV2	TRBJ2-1	CASSGPGTGSEQFF
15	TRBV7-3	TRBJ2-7	CASSWNAGASYEQYF
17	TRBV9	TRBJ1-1	CASSVRPVTAMNTEAFF
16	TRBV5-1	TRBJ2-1	CASSLDPDLGYNEQFF
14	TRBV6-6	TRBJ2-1	CASSYGGLQYEQFF
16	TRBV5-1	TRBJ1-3	CASSFVTGLSGNTIYF
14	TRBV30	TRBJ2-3	CAWNAGSDTDTQYF
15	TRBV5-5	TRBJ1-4	CASSSPTEQSEKLFF
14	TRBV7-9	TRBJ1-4	CASSLGGGNEKLFF
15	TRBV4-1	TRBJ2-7	CASSQGGQGNYEQYF
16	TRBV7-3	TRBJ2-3	CASSQGASGGTYTQYF
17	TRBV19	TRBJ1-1	CASSPRARQGRNTEAFF
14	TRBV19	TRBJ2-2	CASSPRVETGELFF
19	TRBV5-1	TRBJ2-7	CASSRDRGRFAGPLNEQYF
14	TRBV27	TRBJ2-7	CASSFSRYGNEQYF
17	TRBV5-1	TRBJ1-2	CASSAPSSGGLNYGYTF
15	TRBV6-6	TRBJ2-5	CASSFQRHSQETQYF
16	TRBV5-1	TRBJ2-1	CASRGGIAGGINEQFF
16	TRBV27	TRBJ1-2	CASSLFWTGAYYGYTF
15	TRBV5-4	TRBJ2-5	CASSARPSGQETQYF
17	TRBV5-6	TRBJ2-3	CASSLGPSQGSPPTQYF
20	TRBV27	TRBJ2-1	CASSFKGIQGLAGAGDEQFF
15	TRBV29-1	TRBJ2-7	CSVESRTGIFSEQYF
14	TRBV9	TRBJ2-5	CASSVDKGGETQYF
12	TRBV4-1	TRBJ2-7	CASSAGTYEQYF
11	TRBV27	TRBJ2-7	CASSFRGEQYF
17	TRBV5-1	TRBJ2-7	CASSLPLLAGGPDEQYF
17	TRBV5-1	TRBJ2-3	CASSRGRTGFAADTQYF
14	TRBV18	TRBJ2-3	CASSPDSNTDTQYF
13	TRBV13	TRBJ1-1	CASSLNWNTEAFF
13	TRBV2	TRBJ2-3	CASTAYLASPQYF
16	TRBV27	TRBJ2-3	CASAGRPRASTDTQYF
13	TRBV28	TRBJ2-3	CASSPSGADTQYF
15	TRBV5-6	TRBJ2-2	CASNLAGTNTGELFF
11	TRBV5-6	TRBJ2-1	CASSFYNEQFF
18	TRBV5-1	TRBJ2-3	CASSSGGLAGGSTDTQYF
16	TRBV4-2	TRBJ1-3	CASSRGQLRSGNTIYF
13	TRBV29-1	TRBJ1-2	CSVPDRHSYGYTF
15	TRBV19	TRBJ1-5	CASTQLGVSNQPQHF
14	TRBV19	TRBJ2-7	CASRTGFGSYEQYF
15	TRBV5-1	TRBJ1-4	CASSLAGTGNEKLFF
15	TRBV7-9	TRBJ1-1	CASSFLGGMNTEAFF
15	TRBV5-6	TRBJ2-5	CASSLSAGGLETQYF
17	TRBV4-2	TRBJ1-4	CASSRVALGQGNEKLFF
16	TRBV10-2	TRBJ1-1	CASRRVLEVSYTEAFF